Presented here are 24 T cell receptor beta chains from one specimen sequenced in a study of OX40 agonist ivuxolimab in advanced cancers. Clones were sequenced by immunoSEQ multiplex PCR, and TCRdb holds only the in-frame ones, with some missing. The sample has 66,000 or so clones, 84% seen once; the top ten hold 4.4%. Sequenced here: CD4+ or CD8+ T cells sorted from blood, sampled in a trial of the OX40 agonist ivuxolimab. These receptors all stem from an adult with an advanced solid tumor such as melanoma, head and neck, liver or kidney cancer.

The chain carries TRBV27 and TRBJ2-2; no reliable D call. V was cut by 3 bases and J by 1 base, with 6 bases left in between. Germline V gives CDR1 MNHEY, CDR2 SMNVEV (reference sequence). The CDR3 totals 14 residues. The CDR3: CASSFEVNTGELFF. In DNA, the CDR3 is TGTGCCAGCAGTTTTGAAGTGAACACCGGGGAGCTGTTTTTT.

The sample holds one count of this clone. J is TRBJ1-2 and V is TRBV6-6; 9 bases are shared with TRBD1. This CDR3 has 14 residues. V dropped 6 bases and J dropped 8; count of bases not matched to a gene: 10. Per the germline V gene, CDR1 is MNHNY and CDR2 is SVGAGI (reference sequence). CDR3 DNA sequence: TGTGCCAGCAGGACACAGGGGGCGCTGGGAGGCTACACCTTC. Amino acid sequence: CASRTQGALGGYTF.

This clone appeared a few times. The chain joins TRBV6-1 to TRBJ2-7, with TRBD1 as a possible D gene (6 bases). Between the trimmed V and J ends, which lost 2 bases and 4 bases, there was a span of 15 bases. CDR1 MNHNS and CDR2 SASEGT come from the germline V gene. CDR3 size: 15 residues. The CDR3 spells CASSERDRQGYEQYF. The CDR3 DNA sequence: TGTGCCAGCAGTGAACGGGACCGTCAGGGGTACGAGCAGTACTTC.

The chain employs TRBV28 and TRBJ2-7, with D unclear. Trimming pared 1 base from V and 0 bases from J, leaving 10 bases between. The germline gives CDR1 MDHEN, CDR2 SYDVKM. CDR3 length: 15 residues. The CDR3 bases are TGTGCCAGCAGTTTATTACCGAGTGACTCCTACGAGCAGTACTTC. It yields the protein CASSLLPSDSYEQYF.

This chain uses TRBV5-1 with TRBJ2-7; no clear D. This CDR3 region has 12 residues. V was clipped by 3 bases and J by 3 bases, with 7 bases between them. CDR1 and CDR2 from the germline V gene are SGHRS and YFSETQ. CDR3 sequence reads: CASSSDRYEQYF. Here the CDR3 DNA reads TGCGCCAGCAGCTCCGACCGCTACGAGCAGTACTTC.

The genes are TRBV29-1 and TRBJ2-1, with D uncertain. Germline values: CDR1 SQVTM, CDR2 ANQGSEA. This CDR3 is 12 amino acids long. Between the trimmed V and J ends, which lost 7 bases and 6 bases, there was a span of 13 bases. The CDR3 bases are TGCAGCGGGAATCACGCTAGCAATGAGCAGTTCTTC. It yields the protein CSGNHASNEQFF.

CDR3 sequence reads: CASSLDLRVYGYTF. The CDR3 nucleotides are TGTGCCAGCAGCTTAGATCTAAGGGTTTATGGCTACACCTTC. The chain joins TRBV11-2 to TRBJ1-2; D ambiguous. This CDR3 is 14 amino acids long. CDR1 is SGHAT, CDR2 FQNNGV, per germline. V shed 0 bases and J shed 5 bases, with 10 bases lying between them. The full variable domain, with the rest looked up from reference TRBV11-2 and TRBJ1-2, is EAGVAQSPRYKIIEKRQSVAFWCNPISGHATLYWYQQILGQGPKLLIQFQNNGVVDDSQLPKDRFSAERLKGVDSTLKIQPAKLEDSAVYLCASSLDLRVYGYTFGSGTRLTVV.

The chain recombines TRBV28 with TRBJ1-2, with D possibly TRBD1 on 6 matching bases. Deletions cut 5 bases from V and 3 bases from J, with 16 bases between. CDR1 is MDHEN, CDR2 SYDVKM, per germline. The CDR3 contains 15 residues. The CDR3: CASSPHRAWDYGYTF. Here the CDR3 DNA reads TGTGCCAGCAGTCCCCACAGGGCTTGGGACTATGGCTACACCTTC.

This clone was seen more than once but under ten times. The CDR3 reads CASSLAGTGVYEQYF. The CDR3 DNA reads as TGCGCCAGCAGCTTGGCGGGGACAGGGGTATACGAGCAGTACTTC. The rearrangement joins TRBV5-1 to TRBJ2-7, with 10 bases lining up with TRBD1. The germline CDR1 and CDR2 sequences are SGHRS and YFSETQ. The V and J ends lost 0 bases and 4 bases, in that order; junction bases with no gene match: 4. The CDR3 spans 15 residues. Drawing the rest from reference TRBV5-1 and TRBJ2-7, the complete variable domain is KAGVTQTPRYLIKTRGQQVTLSCSPISGHRSVSWYQQTPGQGLQFLFEYFSETQRNKGNFPGRFSGRQFSNSRSEMNVSTLELGDSALYLCASSLAGTGVYEQYFGPGTRLTVT.

This clone was observed a single time. J is TRBJ1-1 and V is TRBV5-1, with D possibly TRBD1 on 6 matching bases. Germline values: CDR1 SGHRS, CDR2 YFSETQ. Trimming took 0 bases from V and 0 from J, leaving 15 bases between them. The CDR3 loop spans 17 amino acids. For the CDR3, the DNA is TGCGCCAGCAGCTTGGGCCGAACTCAGGGGCTGAACACTGAAGCTTTCTTT. It translates to CASSLGRTQGLNTEAFF.

This clone showed up just a few times. The chain carries TRBV2 and TRBJ2-7, with 9 bases lining up with TRBD1. The germline CDR1 and CDR2 sequences are SNHLY and FYNNEI. CDR3 length: 21 amino acids. Losses at the gene ends were 4 bases for V and 1 base for J; bases not matched to a gene: 23. CDR3 amino acids: CASSVDLPGQGVVGVSYEQYF. CDR3 nucleotides: TGTGCCAGCAGTGTTGATCTCCCGGGACAGGGAGTTGTTGGGGTATCCTACGAGCAGTACTTC.

The sample holds one count of this clone. This chain connects TRBV7-2 to TRBJ2-7; 9 bases fit TRBD1. V was pared by 6 bases and J by 2 bases, with 8 bases of the junction left unmatched. Germline values: CDR1 SGHTA, CDR2 FQGNSA. This CDR3 is built from 15 residues. CDR3 nucleotide sequence: TGTGCCAGCAGACCCTGGACAGGGGCGGCCTACGAGCAGTACTTC. Amino acids: CASRPWTGAAYEQYF.

V gene TRBV6-5 combines with J gene TRBJ1-1; D gene unclear. The length of the CDR3 is 15 residues. In germline, CDR1 is MNHEY, CDR2 SVGAGI. Deletions cut 2 bases from V and 5 bases from J, with 15 bases between. The CDR3 coding sequence is TGTGCCAGCAGTTACGGCCCCCGGTCGGGGACTGAAGCTTTCTTT. It yields the protein CASSYGPRSGTEAFF.

This sequence joins TRBV5-5 and TRBJ1-1, with D unresolved. Trimming pared 0 bases from V and 4 bases from J, leaving 13 bases between. This CDR3 region has 15 residues. From germline, CDR1 is SGHKS and CDR2 YYEKEE (reference sequence). The CDR3 sequence is CASSLGGAGGTEAFF. Here the CDR3 DNA reads TGTGCCAGCAGCTTGGGAGGAGCGGGAGGCACTGAAGCTTTCTTT.

This clone was observed a single time. The chain combines TRBV7-9 with TRBJ2-2; 8 bases match TRBD2. The V gene's germline CDR1 is SEHNR and CDR2 FQNEAQ (reference sequence). This CDR3 spans 16 amino acids. V was clipped by 3 bases and J by 1 base; unmatched bases: 4. CDR3 nucleotide sequence: TGTGCCAGCAGCTTCGACCTAGCGGGGAACACCGGGGAGCTGTTTTTT. Residues: CASSFDLAGNTGELFF.

This sequence joins TRBV28 and TRBJ1-1, with a possible D match to TRBD1 (5 bases). Deletions cut 10 bases from V and 9 bases from J, with 18 bases between. From germline, CDR1 is MDHEN and CDR2 SYDVKM. The CDR3 is 12 residues long. This CDR3 is CATLVGQLQAFF. The CDR3 DNA sequence: TGTGCCACCTTAGTAGGACAACTACAAGCTTTCTTT. Combining the CDR3 with reference TRBV28 and TRBJ1-1 gives the whole variable domain DVKVTQSSRYLVKRTGEKVFLECVQDMDHENMFWYRQDPGLGLRLIYFSYDVKMKEKGDIPEGYSVSREKKERFSLILESASTNQTSMYLCATLVGQLQAFFGQGTRLTVV.

The V gene is TRBV2, the J gene TRBJ2-3, with D hard to call. CDR1 and CDR2 from the germline V gene are SNHLY and FYNNEI. With 1 base removed from V and 0 bases from J, the gap between germline ends came to 11 bases. This CDR3 region has 16 residues. CDR3 DNA: TGTGCCAGCAGTGAAGAGGGCCGATTCAGCACAGATACGCAGTATTTT. Protein product: CASSEEGRFSTDTQYF.

V is TRBV5-5 and J is TRBJ2-7, with TRBD1 matching over 9 bases. This CDR3 is 13 amino acids long. Germline lookup yields CDR1 SGHKS and CDR2 YYEKEE (reference sequence). Trimming took 6 bases from V and 1 from J; bases not matched to a gene: 2. The DNA of the CDR3 is TGTGCCAGCAACAGGGGGCGTTCCTACGAGCAGTACTTC. This encodes CASNRGRSYEQYF.

The chain is built from TRBV2 and TRBJ1-1; D uncertain. CDR1 and CDR2 (germline): SNHLY, FYNNEI. This CDR3 has 14 residues. V lost 4 bases to trimming and J lost 5 bases, with 14 bases between them. CDR3 residues: CASSVQTLGTEAFF. The CDR3 DNA follows: TGTGCCAGCAGTGTGCAGACCTTGGGGACTGAAGCTTTCTTT.

The gene calls are TRBV4-1 and TRBJ1-3; 7 positions agree with TRBD1. V shed 0 bases and J 5 bases; nucleotides not matched to a gene: 7. The CDR3 length is 16 residues. Germline lookup yields CDR1 MGHRA and CDR2 YSYEKL. Written as DNA, the CDR3 is TGCGCCAGCAGCCAAGAATGGCCAGGGGGGAGAAACACCATATATTTT. It specifies CASSQEWPGGRNTIYF.

The V and J genes are TRBV21-1 and TRBJ1-1; TRBD1, the table's D call, lacks a check against the DNA. TRBV21-1 is recorded as a pseudogene. This CDR3 spans 17 amino acids. Here the CDR3 DNA reads TGTGCCAGCAGCAAATCCGAAAAGGGACAGGGAGACACTGAAGCTTTCTTT. This translates into CASSKSEKGQGDTEAFF.

The chain is built from TRBV6-1 and TRBJ1-1, with D unresolved. This CDR3 contains 12 residues. The germline gives CDR1 MNHNS, CDR2 SASEGT. Trimming shortened V by 3 bases and J by 1 base, and 3 bases separated the two germline ends. CDR3 amino acids: CASSDKNTEAFF. The CDR3 DNA reads as TGTGCCAGCAGTGATAAGAACACTGAAGCTTTCTTT.

This sequence joins TRBV21-1 and TRBJ1-5; TRBD1 is the table's D call, not checked against the DNA. TRBV21-1 is an annotated pseudogene. This CDR3 contains 17 residues. DNA of the CDR3: TGTGCCAGCAGCAAACTTTTAGGGGGCCAGGGGAATCAGCCCCAGCATTTT. It yields the protein CASSKLLGGQGNQPQHF.

The chain combines TRBV4-1 with TRBJ2-3; 7 nucleotides match TRBD1. The trim removed 0 bases at V and 4 bases at J, leaving 4 bases unmatched. This CDR3 contains 15 residues. Germline loops: CDR1 MGHRA, CDR2 YSYEKL. This CDR3 reads CASSQDPTGADTQYF. The CDR3 bases are TGCGCCAGCAGCCAAGACCCTACAGGGGCAGATACGCAGTATTTT.